This T cell receptor beta chain is drawn from a study of cytomegalovirus exposure and HLA in healthy donors. Findings of the study overall: Roughly uniform depth of sequencing across donors was assumed in presence/absence analyses.

Regarding this clone: The target antigen is unknown.

The CDR3 contains 16 residues. Per the germline V gene, CDR1 is SGHNT and CDR2 is YYREEE (reference sequence). It was with 60 Vbeta and 13 Jbeta primers that the PCR ran. TCRdb's copy holds only in-frame clones and misses some; the assay was immunoSEQ multiplex PCR. The data show some 130,000 clones, 77% seen once. The chain combines TRBV5-4 with TRBJ2-5; 7 bases fit TRBD1. The J call may be incorrect, as the DNA end agrees better with TRBJ2-7. Sequences were obtained from PBMCs. The sequence was collected from a male donor in good health and CMV-seronegative. The CDR3 nucleotides are TGTGCCAGCAGCTCGGGGACAGAACTACCCGCCTACGAGCAGTACTTC. Its translation is CASSSGTELPAYEQYF.